The rows below give T cell receptor beta chains drawn from one sample of a study of cytomegalovirus exposure and HLA in healthy donors. The protocol was immunoSEQ multiplex PCR, while the TCRdb copy is restricted to in-frame clones and leaves out a portion. The table records about 110,000 clones, less than 20% of them present only once. The sequenced material came from PBMCs. These receptors all come from a woman aged 18-29 years in good health and CMV-seronegative. The CDR3 runs from the conserved cysteine through the conserved F or W. The D gene is left open where the match is weak. Clone size, where shown, is once, few, many, or a class for clones that have expanded.

TRBD2,TRBJ2-1,TRBV6-5,few,TGTGCCAGCAGTCGCGGACTAGCGGGCCACAATGAGCAGTTCTTC,CASSRGLAGHNEQFF
-,TRBJ2-7,TRBV30,few,TGTGCCTGGAGTGTACTGGGGGCCTACTACGAGCAGTACTTC,CAWSVLGAYYEQYF
TRBD1,TRBJ2-4,TRBV27,-,TGTGCCAGCAGTTTAAGGGGGGCTGGACAGGGGGCGACCAAAAACATTCAGTACTTC,CASSLRGAGQGATKNIQYF
-,TRBJ1-2,TRBV28,few,TGTGCCAGCGGTTTACAGGCCCCGAACTATGGCTACACCTTC,CASGLQAPNYGYTF
TRBD2,TRBJ2-7,TRBV11-2,-,TGTGCCAGCAGCCGGAGCGGGACGTACGAGCAGTACTTC,CASSRSGTYEQYF
TRBD1,TRBJ2-3,TRBV5-4,-,TGTGCCAGCAGCTATAGACAGGGTCTCGCAGATACGCAGTATTTT,CASSYRQGLADTQYF
-,TRBJ2-3,TRBV7-9,few,TGTGCCAGCAGCTTATTCACAGGCCCAAGCACAGATACGCAGTATTTT,CASSLFTGPSTDTQYF
TRBD1,TRBJ1-5,TRBV7-2,few,TGTGCCAGCAGCGCCGAGACAGGGAACAATCAGCCCCAGCATTTT,CASSAETGNNQPQHF
TRBD2,TRBJ2-3,TRBV4-3,few,TGCGCCAGCAGCCATACCGGGACTAGCGGGGGGGCAGATACGCAGTATTTT,CASSHTGTSGGADTQYF
TRBD1,TRBJ2-3,TRBV7-3,few,TGTGCCAGCAGCTTATCAGGGGGCATGGATACGCAGTATTTT,CASSLSGGMDTQYF
-,TRBJ1-1,TRBV29-1,-,TGCAGCGCCCAACCTAACGGGAACACTGAAGCTTTCTTT,CSAQPNGNTEAFF
-,TRBJ2-2,TRBV9,-,TGTGCCAGCAGCGTAGTGTCCGGGAACACCGGGGAGCTGTTTTTT,CASSVVSGNTGELFF
-,TRBJ2-7,TRBV19,few,TGTGCCAGTAGTATAAAGGGTTCGGCGGACTGGAATTACGAGCAGTACTTC,CASSIKGSADWNYEQYF
-,TRBJ1-1,TRBV9,few,TGTGCCAGCCAGCCCGGCCCGTTTCACAGGGTGGGTTCTGAAGCTTTCTTT,CASQPGPFHRVGSEAFF
TRBD1,TRBJ1-2,TRBV6-5,-,TGTGCCAGCAGACCCCCACAGGGGGCTCAGGTCTACACCTTC,CASRPPQGAQVYTF
-,TRBJ1-5,TRBV6-5,-,TGTGCCAGCAGTTACTTCGGGGTTGGGAACAATCAGCCCCAGCATTTT,CASSYFGVGNNQPQHF
-,TRBJ2-2,TRBV29-1,-,TGCAGCGTCCAGACCGGGGGAACCAACACCGGGGAGCTGTTTTTT,CSVQTGGTNTGELFF
TRBD2,TRBJ2-1,TRBV27,-,TGTGCCAGCAGTGGACTAGCGGGCTACAATGAGCAGTTCTTC,CASSGLAGYNEQFF
TRBD2,TRBJ2-1,TRBV10-1,-,TGCGCCAGCAGTGAACAGCGGGATACCTACAATGAGCAGTTCTTC,CASSEQRDTYNEQFF
TRBD1,TRBJ1-4,TRBV30,few,TGTGCCTGGAGTGAGTACAGGGGGCCGGAAAATGAAAAACTGTTTTTT,CAWSEYRGPENEKLFF
-,TRBJ2-1,TRBV25-1,few,TGTGCCAGCAAGGGAGCCGCGCAGTTCTTC,CASKGAAQFF
-,TRBJ2-2,TRBV28,few,TGTGCCAGCAGTTTTTTTCAGGGGTCGTCCGGGGAGCTGTTTTTT,CASSFFQGSSGELFF
-,TRBJ2-7,TRBV5-1,many,TGCGCCAGCAGCTTAAACGCAGGGGCCGCCTACGAGCAGTACTTC,CASSLNAGAAYEQYF
TRBD1,TRBJ2-4,TRBV2,-,TGTGCCAGCAGTGAGACGACAGGGGGCCATGGAATTCAGTACTTC,CASSETTGGHGIQYF
TRBD1,TRBJ2-7,TRBV28,few,TGTGCCAGCAGTAAACCCGGGACAGGGTTACTCGAGCAGTACTTC,CASSKPGTGLLEQYF
TRBD1,TRBJ1-4,TRBV4-3,-,TGCGCCAGCAGCCAAGTGGCAGGGGGCTTGACTAATGAAAAACTGTTTTTT,CASSQVAGGLTNEKLFF
TRBD2,TRBJ2-5,TRBV30,-,TGTGCCTGGGTGGCGGGGGGCGGGGAAGGGGAGACCCAGTACTTC,CAWVAGGGEGETQYF
-,TRBJ2-2,TRBV18,few,TGTGCCAGCTCACCAAAAGGACAGTCGAACACCGGGGAGCTGTTTTTT,CASSPKGQSNTGELFF
-,TRBJ1-2,TRBV6-6,few,TGTGCCAGCAGTTACTCCCAGGACTATGGCTACACCTTC,CASSYSQDYGYTF
-,TRBJ2-3,TRBV5-1,-,TGCGCCAGCAGCTTGGAGACAGACACAGATACGCAGTATTTT,CASSLETDTDTQYF
-,TRBJ2-5,TRBV5-6,few,TGTGCCAGCAGACCGGACAGCCAAGAGACCCAGTACTTC,CASRPDSQETQYF
TRBD1,TRBJ1-2,TRBV5-6,-,TGTGCCAGCAGCTGGGACAGTGGCTACACCTTC,CASSWDSGYTF
TRBD2,TRBJ2-3,TRBV9,-,TGTGCCAGCAGCGTAACCAGCGGGAGGGCCATGCAGTATTTT,CASSVTSGRAMQYF